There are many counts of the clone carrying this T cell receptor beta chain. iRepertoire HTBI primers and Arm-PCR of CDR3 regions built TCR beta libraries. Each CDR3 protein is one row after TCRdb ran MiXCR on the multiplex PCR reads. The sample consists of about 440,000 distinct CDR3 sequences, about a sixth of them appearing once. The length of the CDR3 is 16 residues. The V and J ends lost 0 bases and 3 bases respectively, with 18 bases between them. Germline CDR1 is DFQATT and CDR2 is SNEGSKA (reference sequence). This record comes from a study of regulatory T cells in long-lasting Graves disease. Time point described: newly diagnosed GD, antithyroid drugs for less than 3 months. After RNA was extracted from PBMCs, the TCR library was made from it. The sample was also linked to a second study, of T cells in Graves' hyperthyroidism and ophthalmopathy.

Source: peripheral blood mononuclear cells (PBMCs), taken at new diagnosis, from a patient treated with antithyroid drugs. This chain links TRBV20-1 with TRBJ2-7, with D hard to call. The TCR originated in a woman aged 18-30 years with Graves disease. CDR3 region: CSARDLLGSSLYEQYF. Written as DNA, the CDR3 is TGCAGTGCTAGAGATCTCTTGGGTTCCTCTCTCTACGAGCAGTACTTC.